This is a list of T cell receptor beta chains from one sample in a study of control samples from healthy donors and cancer patients. Here immunoSEQ multiplex PCR was the method, and the copy in TCRdb shows in-frame clones only, minus some. The sample lists over 200,000 clones, around 79% occurring once. The sample was PBMCs. All receptors derive from a woman in her fifties or sixties with lung cancer. CDR3s include the opening cysteine and the closing phenylalanine or tryptophan. The D gene is left open where the match is weak. Clone size appears in some rows only: once, few, many, or a class for an expanded clone.

j_call v_call clone_size d_call cdr3_nt cdr3_aa
TRBJ1-5 TRBV6-1 - - TGTGCCAGCAGTGGGCGGACCGTCCTTGCAAATCAGCCCCAGCATTTT CASSGRTVLANQPQHF
TRBJ1-3 TRBV3-1/TRBV3-2 - TRBD1 TGTGCCAGCAGGGACAGGGGGTACTCTGGAAACACCATATATTTT CASRDRGYSGNTIYF
TRBJ2-7 TRBV10-1 - - TGCGCCAGCAGTGAGTCGATTGACTCCGAGCAGTACTTC CASSESIDSEQYF
TRBJ2-6 TRBV2 - - TGTGCCAGCAGCATCGAGAGCTCTGGGGCCAACGTCCTGACTTTC CASSIESSGANVLTF
TRBJ2-2 TRBV7-9 - - TGTGCCAGCAACTTCCCCGGGAACACCGGGGAGCTGTTTTTT CASNFPGNTGELFF
TRBJ2-1 TRBV27 - - TGTGCCAGCAGACAGGCCCAGGCCTACAATGAGCAGTTCTTC CASRQAQAYNEQFF
TRBJ1-1 TRBV28 - - TGTGCCAGCAGTTTAACGGCTGAAGCTTTCTTT CASSLTAEAFF
TRBJ1-5 TRBV6-5 few TRBD1 TGTGCCAGCAAAAGACAGGGTATGGGCAATCAGCCCCAGCATTTT CASKRQGMGNQPQHF
TRBJ2-3 TRBV3-1/TRBV3-2 - - TGTGCCAGCAGCCAAGAGACCTTACTTCAGTATTTT CASSQETLLQYF
TRBJ2-7 TRBV2 - TRBD1 TGTGCCAGCAGTGAAGACCGGGACAGGGAATACGAGCAGTACTTC CASSEDRDREYEQYF
TRBJ1-1 TRBV2 - TRBD1 TGTGCCAGCAGTGAATTCGGGACAGCGAACACTGAAGCTTTCTTT CASSEFGTANTEAFF
TRBJ1-1 TRBV10-2 - - TGCGCCAGCAGTGAATTCAGCTCGAACACTGAAGCTTTCTTT CASSEFSSNTEAFF
TRBJ2-1 TRBV19 - TRBD2 TGTGCCAGTAGTATAAGGCTAGCGGGAGGGCCTTCCCACAATGAGCAGTTCTTC CASSIRLAGGPSHNEQFF
TRBJ2-1 TRBV2 - TRBD2 TGTGCCAGCAGTGAAAGGGGACTAGCGGGAGGTAATGAGCAGTTCTTC CASSERGLAGGNEQFF
TRBJ1-1 TRBV5-1 - - TGCGCCAGCAGCTTGGTTGGGGCCAACACTGAAGCTTTCTTT CASSLVGANTEAFF
TRBJ2-1 TRBV9 - TRBD2 TGTGCCAGCAGCGAGAGGGCTAGCGGGAGGAATGAGCAGTTCTTC CASSERASGRNEQFF
TRBJ2-1 TRBV18 - TRBD1 TGTGCCAGCTCACCCGATGGGACAGGGGGCTTCGATGAGCAGTTCTTC CASSPDGTGGFDEQFF